The sequence of this T cell receptor (beta chain) was determined in a study of blood T cell repertoires in COVID-19. Study-wide background: From the United States, Italy and Spain came samples of acute and convalescent COVID-19. T cells, B-cell-depleted T cells, or PBMCs supplied cDNA or gDNA.

V was clipped by 10 bases and J by 3 bases, with 19 bases between them. This CDR3 has 15 amino acids. Authors' processing steps: Amplified reference gene primers provided the basis for estimating nucleated cell counts. Repertoires were generated with immunoSEQ multiplex PCR, while TCRdb's copy carries only in-frame clones and drops some. V and J calls and clone size are given by that table; D and trimming were obtained from the DNA. Of 200,000 to 250,000 clones listed, around 86% are singletons. Sequenced sample: peripheral blood. This chain uses TRBV23-1 with TRBJ1-3; TRBD1 might be the D (5 bases). TRBV23-1 belongs to the ORF category, with a function that is uncertain. The receptor was derived from a woman in her 30s who had recovered from COVID-19. This CDR3 reads CATFAGGTCGNTIYF. CDR3 nucleotides: TGCGCCACGTTTGCGGGGGGGACTTGTGGAAACACCATATATTTT.